These 21 T cell receptor beta chains came from one sample sequenced in a study of T cells in Graves' hyperthyroidism and ophthalmopathy. The investigators amplified TCR beta CDR3 regions from RNA transcripts. A first-round RT-PCR of the TCR CDR3 used the HTBI primer set. TCRdb ran MiXCR on the multiplex PCR reads and lists one entry per CDR3 protein. Of 620,000 or so distinct CDR3 sequences in the sample, around 15% were seen once. Material: blood. Source of these receptors: a woman aged 45-60 years with Graves' ophthalmopathy.

Many counts were recorded for this clonotype. This rearrangement joins TRBV27 to TRBJ2-3; 9 nucleotides align to TRBD2. Germline V gene data show CDR1 as MNHEY and CDR2 as SMNVEV (reference sequence). The J segment lost 4 bases and the V segment lost 2 bases, leaving 7 bases of the junction unmatched. This CDR3 region has 16 residues. Here the CDR3 DNA reads TGTGCCAGCAGTTTAGATGGGGCGGGAGGGCCAGATACGCAGTATTTT. It encodes CASSLDGAGGPDTQYF.

Many counts were recorded for this clonotype. This chain uses TRBV12-3 or TRBV12-4 with TRBJ2-4; TRBD1 matches at 8 bases. The CDR3 totals 15 residues. Trimming took 5 bases from V and 1 from J; bases not matched to a gene: 4. In DNA form, the CDR3 reads TGTGCCAGCAGTCAACGGACAGGGGCCAAAAACATTCAGTACTTC. This encodes CASSQRTGAKNIQYF.

The CDR3 sequence: CSAPPLLAGGAGELFF. The CDR3 DNA sequence: TGCAGTGCTCCACCCCTACTAGCGGGAGGGGCCGGGGAGCTGTTTTTT. This chain joins TRBV20-1 and TRBJ2-2; 13 bases line up with TRBD2. There are 16 residues in the CDR3. Unmatched junction bases numbered 9, after V lost 5 bases and J lost 6 bases. The germline gives CDR1 DFQATT, CDR2 SNEGSKA (reference sequence).

V and J are TRBV7-2 and TRBJ1-5; D is possibly TRBD1 (5 bases). CDR3 length equals 16 residues. Germline assignment: CDR1 SGHTA and CDR2 FQGNSA. Trimming took 5 bases from V and 0 from J, leaving 14 bases between them. CDR3 sequence (DNA): TGTGCCAGCAGCGCGACAGCCTCCTATAGCAATCAGCCCCAGCATTTT. Amino acid sequence: CASSATASYSNQPQHF.

The chain joins TRBV20-1 to TRBJ2-7; TRBD1 is a possible D gene (6 bases). This CDR3 region has 13 residues. Trimming pared 6 bases from V and 0 bases from J, leaving 12 bases between. CDR1 is DFQATT and CDR2 is SNEGSKA in the germline V gene (reference sequence). The CDR3 DNA is TGCAGTGCCCAATTGACAGGCTCCTACGAGCAGTACTTC. Protein sequence: CSAQLTGSYEQYF.

This clonotype has more than one count but fewer than ten. The J gene is TRBJ2-7, the V gene TRBV28; D not certain. This CDR3 region has 13 residues. Germline V gene lookup returns CDR1 MDHEN and CDR2 SYDVKM. Trimming removed 3 bases from V and 2 bases from J, with 8 bases in between. CDR3 DNA: TGTGCCAGCAGTTTTAACAGCCCCTACGAGCAGTACTTC. It is translated as CASSFNSPYEQYF.

In its sample, this clonotype was seen many times. The V and J genes are TRBV12-3 or TRBV12-4 and TRBJ1-6; 10 positions agree with TRBD1. The CDR3 runs 14 residues. V shed 6 bases, J shed 10 bases, and the junction held 6 bases outside the gene matches. DNA for the CDR3: TGTGCCAGCAGCCCCGACAGGGGGCTCTCACCCCTCCACTTT. This codes for CASSPDRGLSPLHF.

The chain employs TRBV5-1 and TRBJ2-3, with 12 bases fitting TRBD2. The CDR3 has 15 amino acids. Germline V gene lookup returns CDR1 SGHRS and CDR2 YFSETQ. V gave up 9 bases and J gave up 0 bases; unmatched junction bases: 5. The CDR3 loop is CATGTSGSSTDTQYF. Here the CDR3 DNA reads TGCGCCACAGGGACTAGCGGGTCTAGCACAGATACGCAGTATTTT.

V gene TRBV29-1 combines with J gene TRBJ1-2, with D perhaps matching TRBD1 (5 bases). Germline CDR1 SQVTM, CDR2 ANQGSEA. With 0 bases removed from V and 5 bases from J, the gap between germline ends came to 10 bases. The length of the CDR3 is 13 residues. The CDR3 sequence: CSVEDPGKYGYTF. CDR3 DNA sequence: TGCAGCGTTGAAGACCCAGGGAAATATGGCTACACCTTC.

This clonotype occurred a few times. The CDR3 spells CASSHYTGVPGELFF. Here the CDR3 DNA reads TGTGCCAGCAGCCATTATACAGGGGTACCCGGGGAGCTGTTTTTT. The V and J genes are TRBV5-5 and TRBJ2-2; 7 positions agree with TRBD1. V gave up 4 bases and J gave up 6 bases; unmatched junction bases: 9. Germline assignment: CDR1 SGHKS and CDR2 YYEKEE (reference sequence). The CDR3 contains 15 residues.

This clonotype was counted only a few times. The CDR3 coding sequence is TGCGCCAGCAGGAGTCCACAGTTCACAGATACGCAGTATTTT. Translating it yields CASRSPQFTDTQYF. The rearrangement uses TRBV10-2 and TRBJ2-3, with D unresolved. Trimming left V 6 bases short and J 2 bases short, with 12 bases between. The CDR3 is 14 residues long. Germline CDR1 reads WSHSY; CDR2 reads SAAADI.

This clonotype was counted at least ten times. The genes are TRBV9 and TRBJ2-5, with D unresolved. Trimming cost V 4 bases and J 2 bases, with 15 bases left between them. CDR3 length: 15 amino acids. Germline CDR1 is SGDLS and CDR2 is YYNGEE. CDR3 DNA: TGTGCCAGCAGCCCCCACGGCGCAAGTCAAGAGACCCAGTACTTC. Amino acids: CASSPHGASQETQYF.

The V call is TRBV5-5, the J call TRBJ2-5; tentatively, D is TRBD1 (5 bases). The germline V and J ends were trimmed by 1 base and 5 bases, with 12 bases remaining between them. Germline values: CDR1 SGHKS, CDR2 YYEKEE (reference sequence). The length of the CDR3 is 14 residues. The CDR3 is CASSLIQGRETQYF. In nucleotides, the CDR3 is TGTGCCAGCAGCTTGATTCAGGGTCGGGAGACCCAGTACTTC.

This clonotype appeared many times. The genes are TRBV27 and TRBJ2-3; tentative D call: TRBD1 (5 bases). V dropped 3 bases and J dropped 1 base, with 11 bases sitting between them. The germline gives CDR1 MNHEY, CDR2 SMNVEV (reference sequence). This CDR3 contains 15 residues. The CDR3 coding sequence is TGTGCCAGCAGTTTGAGGCAGGGTCGCACAGATACGCAGTATTTT. Translating gives CASSLRQGRTDTQYF.

This clonotype was detected only a few times. V gene TRBV12-3 or TRBV12-4 combines with J gene TRBJ2-3; TRBD2 agrees at 13 bases. The CDR3 contains 21 residues. The V segment lost 5 bases and the J segment 1 base; nucleotides outside the gene matches: 18. The CDR3 reads CASSRPTRLAGGPRGTDTQYF. The CDR3 DNA reads TGTGCCAGCAGTCGCCCCACGCGACTAGCGGGAGGTCCCCGAGGCACAGATACGCAGTATTTT.

This clonotype was observed many times. This chain's CDR3 is CASSLGAGEGETQYF. In DNA, the CDR3 is TGTGCCAGCAGCTTGGGAGCGGGAGAGGGGGAGACCCAGTACTTC. The chain links TRBV7-3 to TRBJ2-5; 8 bases align to TRBD2. This CDR3 has 15 residues. Germline CDR1 is SGHTA and CDR2 is FQGTGA. The ends lost 3 bases at V and 5 bases at J; junction bases unmatched: 8.

This clonotype was observed a few times. The germline gene is not matched at one end of the junction; a read error may be the cause. This chain connects TRBV18 to TRBJ1-3; D unclear. Per the germline V gene, CDR1 is KGHSH and CDR2 is LQKENI. This CDR3 contains 11 residues. The CDR3 region is CAGSPGNTIYF. For the CDR3, the DNA is TGTGCCGGCTCACCCGGAAACACCATATATTTT.

The V call is TRBV7-9, the J call TRBJ2-4; a possible D gene is TRBD2 (6 bases). CDR1 is SEHNR and CDR2 is FQNEAQ in the germline V gene (reference sequence). This CDR3 region has 18 residues. V gave up 5 bases and J gave up 0 bases, with 20 bases separating them. The CDR3 loop reads CASSAGSGLHLAKNIQYF. The CDR3 DNA sequence: TGTGCCAGCAGCGCCGGTAGCGGACTACACCTAGCCAAAAACATTCAGTACTTC.

The sample holds many counts of this clonotype. This sequence joins TRBV18 and TRBJ2-1; TRBD2 aligns across 8 bases. CDR3 length equals 14 residues. The germline CDR1 and CDR2 sequences are KGHSH and LQKENI. V lost 6 bases to trimming and J lost 6 bases; unmatched junction nucleotides: 7. CDR3 bases: TGTGCCAGCTCGGCTACTAGCGGAATCAATGAGCAGTTCTTC. Translation gives CASSATSGINEQFF.

In the case of this clonotype: This may arise from a read error, as a much more abundant clone is one base away. This sequence joins TRBV12-3 or TRBV12-4 and TRBJ1-4; D not resolved. The CDR3 covers 14 residues. Trimming left V 11 bases short and J 0 bases short, with 13 bases between. In DNA form, the CDR3 reads TGTGCCGTGGGAGATAAAGCAACTAATGAAAAACTGTTTTTT. Residues: CAVGDKATNEKLFF.

This clonotype was seen ten or more times. V and J are TRBV11-1 and TRBJ1-1, with TRBD1 identical over 12 bases. This CDR3 contains 15 residues. V shed 4 bases and J 3 bases; nucleotides not matched to a gene: 3. Per the germline V gene, CDR1 is SGHAT and CDR2 is FQDESV (reference sequence). The CDR3 DNA reads as TGTGCCAGCAGCTGGGGACAGGGGGCGCACACTGAAGCTTTCTTT. It specifies CASSWGQGAHTEAFF.